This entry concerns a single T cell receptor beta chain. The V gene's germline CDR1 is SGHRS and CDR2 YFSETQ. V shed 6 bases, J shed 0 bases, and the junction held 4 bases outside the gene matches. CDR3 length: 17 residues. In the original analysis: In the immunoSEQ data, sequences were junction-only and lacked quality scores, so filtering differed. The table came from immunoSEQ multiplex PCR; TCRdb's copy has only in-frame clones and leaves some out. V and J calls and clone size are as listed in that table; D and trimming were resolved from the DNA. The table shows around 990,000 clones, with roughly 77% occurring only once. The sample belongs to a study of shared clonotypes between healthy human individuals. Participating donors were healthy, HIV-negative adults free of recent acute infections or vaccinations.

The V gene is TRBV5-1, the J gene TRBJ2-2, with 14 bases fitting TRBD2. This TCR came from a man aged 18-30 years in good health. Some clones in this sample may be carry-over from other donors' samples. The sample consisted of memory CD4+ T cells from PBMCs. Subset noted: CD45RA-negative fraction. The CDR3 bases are TGCGCCAGCACCGGACTAGCGGGAGGTTCGAACACCGGGGAGCTGTTTTTT. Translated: CASTGLAGGSNTGELFF.